The TCR beta chain described here comes from a study of T cells in Graves' hyperthyroidism and ophthalmopathy. As for this clonotype: What it binds is unknown.

Graves' hyperthyroidism is called stable when ophthalmopathy does not progress within 18 months. From 9 to 10 ml of fresh peripheral blood, PBMCs were isolated. RNA transcripts yielded amplified TCR beta CDR3 regions. A set of HTBI primers served as the primers for a first-round RT-PCR of the TCR CDR3. TCRdb ran MiXCR on the multiplex PCR reads and lists one entry per CDR3 protein. The profile shows 750,000 to 950,000 distinct CDR3 sequences, roughly 37% of them singletons. Study-wide points: Most thyroid clonotypes that were expanded above 0.001 also turned up in blood. With a median lead of approximately six months before onset, the model predicted ophthalmopathy.

The TCR comes from a young man with Graves' hyperthyroidism. What was sequenced was blood.

CDR3 residues: CASSIGASIYQPQHF. The DNA for the CDR3 is TGTGCCAGTAGTATTGGAGCGAGCATCTACCAGCCCCAGCATTTT. The V gene is TRBV7-2, the J gene TRBJ1-5; D not certain. The V and J ends lost 9 bases and 7 bases respectively, with 22 bases between them. The CDR3 spans 15 residues. Germline V gives CDR1 SGHTA, CDR2 FQGNSA.